These T cell receptor beta chains were read from a single sample in a study of shared clonotypes between healthy human individuals. Assay: immunoSEQ multiplex PCR; the TCRdb copy retains only in-frame clones and omits some. This sample has about 650,000 clones; 95% to 96% occur once, and the top ten carry roughly 0.1%. Sequenced sample: naive CD8+ T cells sorted from blood. These receptors all stem from a woman aged 25-40 years in good health. CDR3s include the opening cysteine and the closing phenylalanine or tryptophan. A D gene is named only where the DNA matches it firmly. Clone size, where shown, is once, few, many, or a class for clones that have expanded.

d_gene,abundance,v_gene,j_gene,CDR3nt,CDR3aa
NA,NA,TRBV28,TRBJ2-4,TGTGCCAGCAGTGGGGGGCTAGCCAAAAACATTCAGTACTTC,CASSGGLAKNIQYF
TRBD1,NA,TRBV2,TRBJ2-7,TGTGCCAGCAGGGAGACCGGGACAGCTCCCTACGAGCAGTACTTC,CASRETGTAPYEQYF
NA,NA,TRBV30,TRBJ2-7,TGTGCCTGGAGTGTAAGTGACATCTACGAGCAGTACTTC,CAWSVSDIYEQYF
NA,NA,TRBV27,TRBJ2-1,TGTGCCAGCAGTTTCTCCGGGGAGGCCCCCAATGAGCAGTTCTTC,CASSFSGEAPNEQFF
NA,NA,TRBV6-5,TRBJ2-1,TGTGCCAGCAGTTACGCTAGCTTCAACAATGAGCAGTTCTTC,CASSYASFNNEQFF
NA,NA,TRBV21-1,TRBJ2-2,TGTGCCAGCAGCCCCGGGACAGGGTTCCGCAAAACGAACACCGGGGAGCTGTTTTTT,CASSPGTGFRKTNTGELFF
NA,NA,TRBV9,TRBJ2-2,TGTGCCAGCGGCACAACGGGGGATATGGACACCGGGGAGCTGTTTTTT,CASGTTGDMDTGELFF
NA,NA,TRBV7-6,TRBJ2-7,TGTGCCAGCAGCTCTCAGGGATACTCCTACGAGCAGTACTTC,CASSSQGYSYEQYF
TRBD1,NA,TRBV7-9,TRBJ2-5,TGTGCCAGCAGCTCACGGGACAGTCAAGAGACCCAGTACTTC,CASSSRDSQETQYF
TRBD2,NA,TRBV27,TRBJ2-1,TGTGCCAGCAGTTTAGGGACTAGCGGGAGTAATGAGCAGTTCTTC,CASSLGTSGSNEQFF
NA,NA,TRBV28,TRBJ1-1,TGTGCCAGCAGTTTGGGTTCGCCCACTGAAGCTTTCTTT,CASSLGSPTEAFF
NA,NA,TRBV27,TRBJ2-1,TGTGCCAGCAGTGACTCCTTAACCTACAATGAGCAGTTCTTC,CASSDSLTYNEQFF
NA,NA,TRBV14,TRBJ2-7,TGTGCCAGCAGCCAAGCCTTCGGGGAGCAGTACTTC,CASSQAFGEQYF
TRBD2,NA,TRBV11-3,TRBJ2-7,TGTGCCAGCAGCTTAAGCGGGAGGGCATACGAGCAGTACTTC,CASSLSGRAYEQYF
NA,NA,TRBV28,TRBJ1-1,TGTGCCAGCAGTTTAGAACGTCAGGGGCCGAACACTGAAGCTTTCTTT,CASSLERQGPNTEAFF
NA,once,TRBV4-1,TRBJ2-7,TGCGCCAGCAGCCAAGAGATTCTGAGCTCCTACGAGCAGTACTTC,CASSQEILSSYEQYF
TRBD1,NA,TRBV11-1,TRBJ2-7,TGTGCCAGCAGCTCTACAGGGGTGGGTTATGACGAGCAGTACTTC,CASSSTGVGYDEQYF
TRBD2,NA,TRBV28,TRBJ2-1,TGTGCCAGCAGTTTCCGCTCGGGAGGTTACAATGAGCAGTTCTTC,CASSFRSGGYNEQFF
TRBD1,NA,TRBV5-1,TRBJ2-7,TGCGCCAGCAGCTACACAATTCAGGGGGCGCCCTCCTACGAGCAGTACTTC,CASSYTIQGAPSYEQYF
NA,NA,TRBV10-3,TRBJ2-7,TGTGCCATCAGTGAGTCACAGGGTGGTTACGAGCAGTACTTC,CAISESQGGYEQYF
TRBD1,NA,TRBV5-4,TRBJ2-7,TGTGCCAGCAGCTCCCGGGACAGGGACGCCTACGAGCAGTACTTC,CASSSRDRDAYEQYF
TRBD2,NA,TRBV4-2,TRBJ2-3,TGTGCCAGCAGCCAAGATCGTCCTAGCGGGAGTGCCCCGTCTAGCACAGATACGCAGTATTTT,CASSQDRPSGSAPSSTDTQYF
NA,NA,TRBV28,TRBJ2-2,TGTGCCAGCAGTTTATACCCACGGAACACCGGGGAGCTGTTTTTT,CASSLYPRNTGELFF
TRBD2,NA,TRBV27,TRBJ2-7,TGTGCCAGCAAACTAGCGGACTCTTCCTACGAGCAGTACTTC,CASKLADSSYEQYF
NA,NA,TRBV27,TRBJ2-3,TGTGCCAGCAGTTTTAGGTTCACAGATACGCAGTATTTT,CASSFRFTDTQYF
TRBD1,NA,TRBV5-6,TRBJ2-7,TGTGCCAGCAGCCCGACAGGGGGGAGATCCTACGAGCAGTACTTC,CASSPTGGRSYEQYF
TRBD1,NA,TRBV27,TRBJ2-7,TGTGCCAGCAGTGTGGCCCCCGGGACAGGGGGCTACGAGCAGTACTTC,CASSVAPGTGGYEQYF
NA,NA,TRBV29-1,TRBJ1-1,TGCAGCTCCCCGGTGGGTGGTGAAGCTTTCTTT,CSSPVGGEAFF
NA,NA,TRBV28,TRBJ2-7,TGTGCCAGCGGGTGGAACTCAGGGGACGAGCAGTACTTC,CASGWNSGDEQYF
TRBD1,NA,TRBV6-6,TRBJ1-3,TGTGCCAGCAGTTACGAGACAGGGGCTGGAAACACCATATATTTT,CASSYETGAGNTIYF
NA,NA,TRBV6-5,TRBJ2-6,TGTGCCAGCAGTATTAGGGGTACGGGGGCCAACGTCCTGACTTTC,CASSIRGTGANVLTF
NA,NA,TRBV9,TRBJ2-7,TGTGCCAGCAGCGTAACTTCGGGTTACGAGCAGTACTTC,CASSVTSGYEQYF
NA,NA,TRBV6-1,TRBJ1-1,TGTGCCAGCACTGGTGGCGCTGAAGCTTTCTTT,CASTGGAEAFF
TRBD2,NA,TRBV7-6,TRBJ2-2,TGTGCCAGCAGCGCAGGGAGGGTGGGGAACACCGGGGAGCTGTTTTTT,CASSAGRVGNTGELFF
NA,NA,TRBV28,TRBJ1-1,TGTGCCAGCAGCCACGTGAGGGTTAACACTGAAGCTTTCTTT,CASSHVRVNTEAFF
TRBD1,NA,TRBV27,TRBJ2-7,TGTGCCACCAAAGACAGGGGCGGCTACGAGCAGTACTTC,CATKDRGGYEQYF
TRBD2,NA,TRBV4-1,TRBJ2-1,TGCGCCAGCAGCCAAGAAGGAGCGGGATTGGATGAGCAGTTCTTC,CASSQEGAGLDEQFF
NA,NA,TRBV28,TRBJ1-2,TGTGCCAGCAGTCTATCTAACAGGGTCCCCCTCTATGGCTACACCTTC,CASSLSNRVPLYGYTF
TRBD2,NA,TRBV2,TRBJ2-1,TGTGCCAGCAGCGCAACACCAAGCGGGAGGGTGTTTAATGAGCAGTTCTTC,CASSATPSGRVFNEQFF